This TCR beta chain was captured by sequencing in a study of siplizumab effects on memory and regulatory T cells. Study at large: Paired mixed lymphocyte reactions used siplizumab at 1 ug/mL or no drug.

Responder and stimulator cells in the mixed lymphocyte reaction were cultured together for approximately 6 days at 37°C. Each population got its own dye, CFSE for responder PBMCs and Violet Dye for stimulator PBMCs, and they were put together 1:1. This clone came up once. Antigen specificity is unknown. Profiled with immunoSEQ multiplex PCR; TCRdb holds only in-frame clones, not every one. The profile shows 15,000 to 20,000 clones, roughly 40% of them singletons. The CDR3 is made up of 13 amino acids. V lost 1 base, J lost 3 bases, and 7 bases lay in between. CDR1 LNHDA and CDR2 SQIVND come from the germline V gene (reference sequence).

This clonotype originated in a human donor in good health; the cells came from an allogeneic mixed lymphocyte reaction. Some clones in this sample may be carry-over from other donors' samples. This sequence joins TRBV19 and TRBJ2-7; D uncertain. Material for sequencing was CFSE-low (dividing) CD4+ T cells sorted from an allogeneic mixed lymphocyte reaction. Here the CDR3 reads CASSIVGFYEQYF. Written as DNA, the CDR3 is TGTGCCAGTAGTATAGTCGGATTCTACGAGCAGTACTTC. The full variable domain, its missing parts supplied by reference TRBV19 and TRBJ2-7, is DGGITQSPKYLFRKEGQNVTLSCEQNLNHDAMYWYRQDPGQGLRLIYYSQIVNDFQKGDIAEGYSVSREKKESFPLTVTSAQKNPTAFYLCASSIVGFYEQYFGPGTRLTVT.